A selection of T cell receptor beta chains follows, all from one sample in a study of graft-versus-host responses after intestinal transplantation. The repertoire was sequenced with immunoSEQ multiplex PCR; TCRdb's copy has only in-frame clones and lacks some. The data hold 14,000 or so clones, with 77% observed a single time. The sample was ileum tissue, taken just under 28 days after intestinal transplant. All receptors derive from a human patient who received an intestinal transplant, so some T cells may come from the graft donor. CDR3s include the opening cysteine and the closing phenylalanine or tryptophan. A D gene is named only where the DNA matches it firmly. For some rows the clone size is stated as once, few or many, or as a class when expanded; others skip it.

clone_size,cdr3_length,j_call,d_call,v_call,cdr3_aa,cdr3_nt
.,14,TRBJ2-3,.,TRBV11-2,CASSSKASSPSWYF,TGTGCCAGCAGCTCAAAGGCTAGTTCCCCCTCTTGGTATTTT
.,11,TRBJ2-1,.,TRBV28,CASSRGGEQFF,TGTGCCAGCAGCCGGGGTGGTGAGCAGTTCTTC
.,14,TRBJ2-2,.,TRBV9,CASTRQSNTGELFF,TGTGCCAGCACCAGACAGTCTAACACCGGGGAGCTGTTTTTT
.,15,TRBJ1-2,TRBD1,TRBV7-9,CASSLVRTGGYGYTF,TGTGCCAGCAGCTTAGTCAGGACAGGGGGGTATGGCTACACCTTC
.,17,TRBJ1-2,TRBD1,TRBV12-5,CASATSLSDREKNGYTF,TGTGCTAGTGCCACAAGTTTGTCTGACAGGGAAAAGAATGGCTACACCTTC
.,16,TRBJ2-3,TRBD2,TRBV5-5,CASSLSSGLAGQTQYF,TGTGCCAGCAGCCTATCCTCGGGACTAGCGGGGCAAACGCAGTATTTT
.,14,TRBJ2-2,.,TRBV7-3,CASSLLAGSGELFF,TGTGCCAGCAGCTTGCTCGCGGGGTCCGGGGAGCTGTTTTTT
few,13,TRBJ1-2,.,TRBV6-5,CASRIPGGRGYTF,TGTGCCAGCAGAATTCCGGGGGGCAGGGGCTACACCTTC
few,14,TRBJ2-2,.,TRBV6-5,CASSYQGLTGELFF,TGTGCCAGCAGTTACCAGGGCTTGACCGGGGAGCTGTTTTTT
once,14,TRBJ2-7,.,TRBV10-1,CASFPGPSSYEQYF,TGCGCCAGCTTCCCAGGGCCAAGCTCCTACGAGCAGTACTTC
.,18,TRBJ2-1,TRBD1,TRBV28,CASSLLRWDSSSYNEQFF,TGTGCCAGCAGTTTACTACGTTGGGACAGCAGCTCCTACAATGAGCAGTTCTTC
.,16,TRBJ2-2,.,TRBV27,CASSPPTVLNTGELFF,TGTGCCAGCAGTCCCCCAACAGTGCTAAACACCGGGGAGCTGTTTTTT
.,16,TRBJ2-2,TRBD2,TRBV5-4,CASSSGLAGSTGELFF,TGTGCCAGCAGCTCGGGACTAGCGGGGTCCACCGGGGAGCTGTTTTTT
.,17,TRBJ2-4,TRBD2,TRBV2,CASSDGRGGMTKNIQYF,TGTGCCAGCAGCGACGGGCGGGGGGGGATGACCAAAAACATTCAGTACTTC
few,15,TRBJ1-2,TRBD1,TRBV29-1,CSVEDMRQGGVGYTF,TGCAGCGTTGAAGATATGAGACAGGGCGGGGTTGGCTACACCTTC
.,14,TRBJ1-6,.,TRBV9,CASSGAPYNSPLHF,TGTGCCAGCTCTGGGGCCCCCTATAATTCACCCCTCCACTTT
.,18,TRBJ1-5,TRBD1,TRBV27,CASSLSRRQGGASWPQHF,TGTGCCAGCAGTTTATCTCGTCGACAGGGAGGCGCATCATGGCCCCAGCATTTT
.,15,TRBJ1-5,.,TRBV19,CASSIGSPSNQPQHF,TGTGCCAGTAGTATAGGCAGTCCGAGCAATCAGCCCCAGCATTTT
.,14,TRBJ2-7,TRBD1,TRBV28,CASRLDRVTYEQYF,TGTGCCAGCAGACTGGACAGGGTGACCTACGAGCAGTACTTC
.,16,TRBJ2-5,.,TRBV4-1,CASSQVGRGYQETQYF,TGCGCCAGCAGCCAAGTCGGCCGGGGGTACCAAGAGACCCAGTACTTC
.,15,TRBJ2-2,TRBD1,TRBV29-1,CSALKDRANTGELFF,TGCAGCGCGCTTAAGGACAGGGCGAACACCGGGGAGCTGTTTTTT
.,15,TRBJ2-3,.,TRBV2,CASSEDRQNTDTQYF,TGTGCCAGCAGTGAAGACAGGCAGAACACAGATACGCAGTATTTT
.,13,TRBJ2-3,.,TRBV6-5,CASRQRGGDTQYF,TGTGCCAGCAGACAACGTGGGGGGGATACGCAGTATTTT
once,13,TRBJ1-1,.,TRBV6-1,CATDNFWNTEAFF,TGTGCCACCGACAATTTCTGGAACACTGAAGCTTTCTTT
.,15,TRBJ2-2,.,TRBV9,CASSVVDRPTGELFF,TGTGCCAGCAGCGTAGTAGACAGACCCACCGGGGAGCTGTTTTTT
.,15,TRBJ2-2,.,TRBV4-1,CASSQWGANTGELFF,TGCGCCAGCAGCCAGTGGGGGGCGAACACCGGGGAGCTGTTTTTT
.,14,TRBJ1-1,.,TRBV19,CASSGNRDGTEAFF,TGTGCCAGTAGTGGTAACAGGGACGGGACTGAAGCTTTCTTT
.,17,TRBJ2-5,TRBD2,TRBV7-7,CASSLEFRGGGQETQYF,TGTGCTAGCAGCTTAGAGTTTCGGGGGGGCGGACAAGAGACCCAGTACTTC
.,12,TRBJ1-2,.,TRBV27,CASSSPGWGYTF,TGTGCCAGCAGTTCCCCCGGGTGGGGCTACACCTTC
.,14,TRBJ2-5,TRBD1,TRBV4-1,CASSPIQGAETQYF,TGCGCCAGCAGCCCGATACAGGGGGCCGAGACCCAGTACTTC
.,16,TRBJ1-2,.,TRBV21-1,CASSKIGPPRGHGYTF,TGTGCCAGCAGCAAAATTGGTCCGCCGCGAGGCCATGGCTACACCTTC
few,14,TRBJ1-5,.,TRBV7-9,CASSPGGGNQPQHF,TGTGCCAGCAGCCCGGGAGGGGGCAATCAGCCCCAGCATTTT
.,20,TRBJ1-6,.,TRBV5-1,CASSIGQTSGGSSYNSPLHF,TGCGCCAGCAGCATAGGACAGACGTCTGGGGGAAGCTCCTATAATTCACCCCTCCACTTT
.,13,TRBJ1-6,.,TRBV7-6,CASSSGTQDPLHF,TGTGCCAGCAGCTCCGGGACACAGGATCCCCTCCACTTT
.,14,TRBJ1-1,TRBD1,TRBV29-1,CSGYPGQGSTEAFF,TGCAGCGGTTATCCGGGACAGGGGTCCACTGAAGCTTTCTTT
.,15,TRBJ2-2,.,TRBV7-7,CASSLNGGDTGELFF,TGTGCTAGCAGCTTAAACGGCGGGGACACCGGGGAGCTGTTTTTT
few,15,TRBJ2-5,.,TRBV7-2,CASSLGGGPQETQYF,TGTGCCAGCAGCTTAGGGGGGGGGCCCCAAGAGACCCAGTACTTC
.,16,TRBJ2-5,TRBD1,TRBV28,CASSSTAGTGRETQYF,TGTGCCAGCAGTTCGACGGCCGGGACAGGCCGAGAGACCCAGTACTTC
few,17,TRBJ2-2,TRBD2,TRBV28,CASTDSRVAGETGELFF,TGTGCCAGCACCGACTCTAGAGTAGCGGGGGAAACCGGGGAGCTGTTTTTT
medium-sized,15,TRBJ1-6,TRBD1,TRBV6-5,CASRQTGDGRSPLHF,TGTGCCAGCAGGCAAACAGGGGACGGTCGTTCACCCCTCCACTTT
.,16,TRBJ2-1,.,TRBV5-1,CASSLGAASSYNEQFF,TGCGCCAGCAGCTTGGGAGCGGCAAGCTCCTACAATGAGCAGTTCTTC
once,13,TRBJ1-6,.,TRBV19,CASQEGYNSPLHF,TGTGCCAGTCAGGAGGGCTATAATTCACCCCTCCACTTT
.,20,TRBJ1-2,.,TRBV19,CASSRLGQGTRSGRVDGYTF,TGTGCCAGTAGTCGCCTCGGGCAGGGCACCAGGTCAGGACGTGTCGATGGCTACACCTTC
.,18,TRBJ2-2,TRBD1,TRBV25-1,CASSAATGEVGNTGELFF,TGTGCCAGCAGTGCCGCGACAGGGGAAGTAGGTAACACCGGGGAGCTGTTTTTT
.,14,TRBJ2-2,.,TRBV28,CASTFPSGTGELFF,TGTGCCAGCACGTTCCCCAGTGGCACCGGGGAGCTGTTTTTT
.,15,TRBJ1-6,TRBD1,TRBV25-1,CASEGTGGSNSPLHF,TGTGCCAGCGAGGGGACAGGGGGTTCAAATTCACCCCTCCACTTT
.,14,TRBJ2-1,.,TRBV7-6,CASSLAGYYNEQFF,TGTGCCAGCAGCTTAGCGGGCTACTACAATGAGCAGTTCTTC
.,13,TRBJ2-5,.,TRBV4-1,CASSTSWQETQYF,TGCGCCAGCAGCACATCTTGGCAAGAGACCCAGTACTTC
.,16,TRBJ1-2,TRBD1,TRBV4-2,CASSQGRDRVSSGYTF,TGTGCCAGCAGCCAAGGCCGGGACAGGGTGTCCTCCGGCTACACCTTC